The clone carrying this T cell receptor beta chain showed up many times. TCRdb reprocessed the 5' RACE reads with MiXCR, giving one entry per CDR3 protein. Of tens of thousands of distinct CDR3 sequences in the sample, around 15% were seen once. The data are from a study of T cells of healthy individuals. From germline, CDR1 is SGHNT and CDR2 YYREEE (reference sequence). CDR3 length equals 12 residues. The V end was cut by 4 bases, the J end by 1 base, with 5 bases between. The chain joins TRBV5-4 to TRBJ1-1; D gene ambiguous. This sequence originates from a human donor in good health. In nucleotides, the CDR3 is TGTGCCAGCAGCCGGGGGAACACTGAAGCTTTCTTT. Residues: CASSRGNTEAFF.